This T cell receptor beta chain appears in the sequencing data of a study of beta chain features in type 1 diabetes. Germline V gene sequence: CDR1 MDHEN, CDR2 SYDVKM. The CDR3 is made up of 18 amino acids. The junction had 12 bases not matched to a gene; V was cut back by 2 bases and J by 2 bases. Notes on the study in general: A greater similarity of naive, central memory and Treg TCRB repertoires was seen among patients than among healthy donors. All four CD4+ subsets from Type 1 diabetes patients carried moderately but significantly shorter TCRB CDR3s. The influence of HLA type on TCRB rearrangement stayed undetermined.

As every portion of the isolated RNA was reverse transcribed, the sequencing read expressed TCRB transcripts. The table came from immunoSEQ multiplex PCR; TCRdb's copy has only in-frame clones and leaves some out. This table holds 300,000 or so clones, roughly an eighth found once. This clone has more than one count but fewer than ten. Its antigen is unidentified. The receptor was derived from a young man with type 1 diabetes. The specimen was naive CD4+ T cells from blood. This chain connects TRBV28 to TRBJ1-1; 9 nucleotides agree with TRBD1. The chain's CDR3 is CASSLGGYRDRDNTEAFF. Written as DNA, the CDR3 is TGTGCCAGCAGTTTAGGTGGTTATCGGGACAGGGATAACACTGAAGCTTTCTTT.